This TCR beta chain was documented in a study of patients and donors after allogeneic stem cell transplantation. There are a few counts of this clonotype. TCRdb re-called the RT-PCR reads through MiXCR, storing one row per CDR3 protein. Here the sample spans about 1,500 distinct CDR3 sequences, around a quarter being singletons. The germline CDR1 and CDR2 sequences are SGHAT and FQNNGV. The CDR3 consists of 15 residues. V lost 6 bases to trimming and J lost 6 bases; unmatched junction nucleotides: 8. The receptor was isolated from a human donor who was either an allogeneic HSCT recipient or a stem cell or donor lymphocyte infusion donor (not recorded which). It is not recorded whose cells these are; they may come from a transplant donor. The material sequenced was blood, either unsorted or a sorted T cell fraction (not recorded which). The chain combines TRBV11-2 with TRBJ2-1, with 10 nucleotides matching TRBD2. Written as DNA, the CDR3 is TGTGCCAGCAGATGGATTAGCGGGAGGAGCAATGAGCAGTTCTTC. This gives the protein CASRWISGRSNEQFF.